These T cell receptor beta chains were read from a single sample in a study of OX40 agonist ivuxolimab in advanced cancers. The repertoire was sequenced with immunoSEQ multiplex PCR; TCRdb's copy has only in-frame clones and lacks some. The sample has approximately 76,000 clones; 88% are singletons. The sequenced sample was CD4+ or CD8+ T cells sorted from blood, obtained in a trial of the OX40 agonist ivuxolimab. These receptor sequences come from an adult with an advanced solid tumor such as melanoma, head and neck, liver or kidney cancer. Both conserved end residues are part of each CDR3. A D gene is named only where the DNA matches it firmly. Not every row has a clone size; where given, it reads once, few, many or a size class.

V	size	D	J	DNA	CDR3
TRBV7-8	.	.	TRBJ1-2	TGTGCCAGCAGCCCGCTCGGGGAAAACTATGGCTACACCTTC	CASSPLGENYGYTF
TRBV5-8	.	.	TRBJ1-4	TGTGCCAGCAGCCTTTCCCCGGCTTTCAATGAAAAACTGTTTTTT	CASSLSPAFNEKLFF
TRBV11-2	.	.	TRBJ1-6	TGTGCCAGCAGTCAGAGGGGAGACCCTGGCAATTCACCCCTCCACTTT	CASSQRGDPGNSPLHF
TRBV5-4	.	.	TRBJ1-4	TGTGCCAGCAGCCCGGCCCCCGAGAGTTTTAATGAAAAACTGTTTTTT	CASSPAPESFNEKLFF
TRBV29-1	once	.	TRBJ1-5	TGCAGCGTTGAATTGTGGGAGGGTCAGCCCCAGCATTTT	CSVELWEGQPQHF
TRBV11-3	.	.	TRBJ2-3	TGTGCCAGCAGCTCCTCCTTAGAACTACCATCCCTTTTCACAGATACGCAGTATTTT	CASSSSLELPSLFTDTQYF
TRBV2	.	TRBD1	TRBJ1-6	TGTGCCAGCGGGGGGGACAGGACCCTTTCGGCACCCCTCCACTTT	CASGGDRTLSAPLHF
TRBV5-1	.	TRBD2	TRBJ2-3	TGCGCCAGCAGCTCCCAGGCCGGGACTAGGGCGGGAGATACGCAGTATTTT	CASSSQAGTRAGDTQYF
TRBV6-5	.	TRBD2	TRBJ2-3	TGTGCCAGCAGCCCTAGCGGGGGGGCGTCAGATACGCAGTATTTT	CASSPSGGASDTQYF
TRBV28	.	.	TRBJ2-7	TGTGCCAGCAGGGGGGCCGTCTACGAGCAGTACTTC	CASRGAVYEQYF
TRBV7-3	.	TRBD2	TRBJ2-5	TGTGCCAGCAGCTTAGGGGGTAGCGGGAGTAGGGGAGAGACCCAGTACTTC	CASSLGGSGSRGETQYF
TRBV18	.	.	TRBJ1-6	TGTGCCAGCTCACGGACAGATAATTCACCCCTCCACTTT	CASSRTDNSPLHF
TRBV10-3	.	.	TRBJ1-1	TGTGCCATCAGTGAGTCGGGGGGGACTGAAGCTTTCTTT	CAISESGGTEAFF
TRBV6-5	.	TRBD2	TRBJ2-2	TGTGCCAGCACTCGAGAGCGGGGAAACACCGGGGAGCTGTTTTTT	CASTRERGNTGELFF
TRBV10-1	.	TRBD1	TRBJ2-1	TGCGCCAGCAGCTTCGGACAGGGATGGTTCAATGAGCAGTTCTTC	CASSFGQGWFNEQFF
TRBV4-1	.	.	TRBJ2-3	TGCGCCAGCAGCCCGGCCCGATTGGGCGGGGGCCCAGATACGCAGTATTTT	CASSPARLGGGPDTQYF
TRBV4-2	.	TRBD2	TRBJ2-7	TGTGCCAGCAGCCAAGACCTAGCGGGAGGCACCTACGAGCAGTACTTC	CASSQDLAGGTYEQYF
TRBV5-1	.	.	TRBJ2-1	TGCGCCAGCAGCTTGGAGTCGCACAATGAGCAGTTCTTC	CASSLESHNEQFF
TRBV5-4	.	.	TRBJ2-7	TGTGCCAGCAGCTTGGACGGGACCTACGAGCAGTACTTC	CASSLDGTYEQYF
TRBV10-2	.	.	TRBJ2-5	TGCGCCAGCAGTCGAGGAGGGGGAGAGACCCAGTACTTC	CASSRGGGETQYF
TRBV13	.	.	TRBJ1-4	TGTGCCAGCAGCTTAGGTGAAAAACTGTTTTTT	CASSLGEKLFF
TRBV6-6	.	TRBD2	TRBJ2-2	TGTGCCAGCGCGGGGGGCACTGCGAACACCGGGGAGCTGTTTTTT	CASAGGTANTGELFF
TRBV16	.	.	TRBJ1-5	TGTGCCAGCAGCCCACAGGGTAATCAGCCCCAGCATTTT	CASSPQGNQPQHF
TRBV5-1	.	TRBD1	TRBJ2-7	TGCGCCAGCAGCGCAGGACAGGGGATCTACGAGCAGTACTTC	CASSAGQGIYEQYF
TRBV6-5	.	.	TRBJ2-3	TGTGCCAGCAGTTATGAAGACCGTAACACAGATACGCAGTATTTT	CASSYEDRNTDTQYF